This T cell receptor beta chain was sequenced in a study of blood T cells in healthy people across ages. Drawing of peripheral blood yielded 8.5 to 10 milliliters from each donor. This clonotype was detected many times. Primers used in a second PCR of roughly 7 to 12 cycles were a sample-barcoded 5' primer and a J-beta primer mix. TCRdb analysed the 5' RACE reads with MiXCR anew, one entry per CDR3 protein. The repertoire holds 1.5 million to 2 million distinct CDR3 sequences, with around 35% as singletons. Germline CDR1 is MNHEY and CDR2 is SVGAGI. The CDR3 length is 15 residues. Trimming removed 0 bases from V and 4 bases from J; junction bases left unmatched: 3.

The sequenced sample consisted of blood. The V call is TRBV6-5, the J call TRBJ2-5, with 9 bases matching TRBD2. The TCR comes from a woman aged 30 to 39 in good health. The CDR3 nucleotides read TGTGCCAGCAGTTACTCGGCGGGGGGGCGAGAGACCCAGTACTTC. Translated: CASSYSAGGRETQYF.